Listed here is a single TCR beta chain. This CDR3 spans 17 amino acids. V was shortened by 4 bases and J by 5 bases, with 24 bases between the two germline ends. Germline CDR1 reads SGHNT; CDR2 reads YYREEE (reference sequence). Produced via immunoSEQ multiplex PCR; TCRdb's table is partial and in-frame only. The table records 150,000 to 180,000 clones, 93% of them present only once. The data stem from a study of control samples from healthy donors and cancer patients. Sequencing was performed on blood. The V and J genes are TRBV5-4 and TRBJ2-5; TRBD2 might be the D (5 bases). The source is a man aged 50 to 59 in good health. The CDR3 reads CASSVEARGGPQETQYF. For the CDR3, the DNA is TGTGCCAGCAGCGTGGAGGCCCGAGGAGGTCCTCAGGAGACCCAGTACTTC.